A selection of T cell receptor beta chains follows, all from one sample in a study of T-cell reconstitution after alpha-beta-depleted transplantation in children. TCRdb analysed the PCR reads with MiXCR anew, one entry per CDR3 protein. The sample records about 200,000 distinct CDR3 sequences, about 6% being singletons. The sample consisted of PBMCs, taken before TCRalphabeta/CD19-depleted stem cell transplant. These receptors were collected from a girl under three years old with combined immunodeficiency, due to receive a stem cell transplant. The CDR3 runs from the conserved cysteine through the conserved F or W. The order of the fields is V gene, J gene, clone size, D gene, CDR3 DNA, CDR3 protein. A D gene is named only where the DNA matches it firmly. The size field is filled for only some rows; it gives once, few, many or a size class.

TRBV6-5,TRBJ1-2,.,.,TGTGCCAGTCGGGGGGATCATGGCTACACCTTC,CASRGDHGYTF
TRBV29-1,TRBJ2-7,many,.,TGCAGCGTTGAAGATAGGGACGGATCCTACGAGCAGTACTTC,CSVEDRDGSYEQYF
TRBV7-6,TRBJ2-7,many,.,TGTGCCAGCAGCTTAGCGTTTAGGGGCCCCGAGCAGTACTTC,CASSLAFRGPEQYF
TRBV7-6,TRBJ2-1,.,.,TGTGCCAGTGGGTCGGGGGATGAGCAGTTCTTC,CASGSGDEQFF
TRBV19,TRBJ2-5,many,TRBD1,TGTGCCAGTAGTAAGACAGGGAAAGAGACCCAGTACTTC,CASSKTGKETQYF
TRBV29-1,TRBJ2-1,.,TRBD2,TGCAGCGGAGCGGGGTATTCCTACAATGAGCAGTTCTTC,CSGAGYSYNEQFF
TRBV20-1,TRBJ1-1,few,TRBD1,TGCAGTGCGGCAGGGGGCCTGAACACTGAAGCTTTCTTT,CSAAGGLNTEAFF
TRBV15,TRBJ1-4,many,.,TGTGCCACCAGCAGAGATTCGGATGAAAAACTGTTTTTT,CATSRDSDEKLFF
TRBV5-1,TRBJ1-1,.,.,TGCGCCAGCAGCTTGTACCAGGGACGATCTATGAACACTGAAGCTTTCTTT,CASSLYQGRSMNTEAFF
TRBV18,TRBJ2-5,few,.,TGTGCCAGCTCACCCCCGGGTCCCGGGCCAGAGACCCAGTACTTC,CASSPPGPGPETQYF